These T cell receptor beta chains were read from a single sample in a study of T cell responses to AZD1222 COVID-19 vaccine. Only in-frame clones appear in the TCRdb table, and some are missing; sequencing was by immunoSEQ multiplex PCR. This sample carries 100,000 to 150,000 clones, about 91% of them seen once, and the ten largest clones take 4% to 5.5%. Here the sequenced sample was peripheral blood, taken on day 0 of AZD1222 vaccination. The receptors were sampled from an adult in good health. The CDR3 runs from the conserved cysteine through the conserved F or W. A D gene is named only where the DNA matches it firmly. Clone size appears in some rows only: once, few, many, or a class for an expanded clone.

CDR3 length: 14
V gene: TRBV29-1
clone size: NA
D gene: NA
J gene: TRBJ2-1
CDR3 DNA: TGCAGCGTTGATTCGGATTCGCGGGACAATGAGCAGTTCTTC
CDR3 protein: CSVDSDSRDNEQFF

CDR3 length: 15
V gene: TRBV6-5
clone size: NA
D gene: TRBD1
J gene: TRBJ1-5
CDR3 DNA: TGTGCCAGCAGGTCGGGACAGTATAGCAATCAGCCCCAGCATTTT
CDR3 protein: CASRSGQYSNQPQHF

CDR3 length: 16
V gene: TRBV3-1/TRBV3-2
clone size: NA
D gene: TRBD2
J gene: TRBJ2-2
CDR3 DNA: TGTGCCAGCAGCCAAATAGCGGGGATGAACACCGGGGAGCTGTTTTTT
CDR3 protein: CASSQIAGMNTGELFF

CDR3 length: 13
V gene: TRBV19
clone size: once
D gene: NA
J gene: TRBJ2-3
CDR3 DNA: TGTGCCAGTAGTATAACGGCCACAGATACGCAGTATTTT
CDR3 protein: CASSITATDTQYF

CDR3 length: 18
V gene: TRBV15
clone size: medium-sized
D gene: TRBD1
J gene: TRBJ1-6
CDR3 DNA: TGTGCCACCAGCAGTAGTTGGACAGGGGCATCCTATAATTCACCCCTCCACTTT
CDR3 protein: CATSSSWTGASYNSPLHF

CDR3 length: 15
V gene: TRBV6-5
clone size: NA
D gene: NA
J gene: TRBJ1-1
CDR3 DNA: TGTGCCAGCAGTTACGGGGACCCCAGGAACACTGAAGCTTTCTTT
CDR3 protein: CASSYGDPRNTEAFF

CDR3 length: 12
V gene: TRBV12-3/TRBV12-4
clone size: NA
D gene: TRBD1
J gene: TRBJ1-3
CDR3 DNA: TGTGCCGGCGGACAGGGGTCGCACACCATATATTTT
CDR3 protein: CAGGQGSHTIYF

CDR3 length: 14
V gene: TRBV6-5
clone size: NA
D gene: NA
J gene: TRBJ1-5
CDR3 DNA: TGTGCCAGCACTCCCACAGGGTCCAATCAGCCCCAGCATTTT
CDR3 protein: CASTPTGSNQPQHF

CDR3 length: 16
V gene: TRBV6-2/TRBV6-3
clone size: NA
D gene: NA
J gene: TRBJ1-5
CDR3 DNA: TGTGCCAGCAGTTTCCACATAGGACAGCCCAATCAGCCCCAGCATTTT
CDR3 protein: CASSFHIGQPNQPQHF

CDR3 length: 13
V gene: TRBV7-2
clone size: NA
D gene: TRBD1
J gene: TRBJ2-5
CDR3 DNA: TGTGCCAGCAGCTTCGGACAGGGGGAGACCCAGTACTTC
CDR3 protein: CASSFGQGETQYF

CDR3 length: 12
V gene: TRBV18
clone size: NA
D gene: NA
J gene: TRBJ2-3
CDR3 DNA: TGTGCCAGCTCTACGCAGGAGGTTACGCAGTATTTT
CDR3 protein: CASSTQEVTQYF

CDR3 length: 15
V gene: TRBV7-2
clone size: NA
D gene: NA
J gene: TRBJ2-7
CDR3 DNA: TGTGCCAGCAGCTTAAACTCATGGCAGAGCTACGAGCAGTACTTC
CDR3 protein: CASSLNSWQSYEQYF

CDR3 length: 12
V gene: TRBV4-3
clone size: NA
D gene: NA
J gene: TRBJ1-1
CDR3 DNA: TGCGCCAGCAGCCAAGATAGAGCAGAAGCTTTCTTT
CDR3 protein: CASSQDRAEAFF

CDR3 length: 12
V gene: TRBV12-3/TRBV12-4
clone size: NA
D gene: NA
J gene: TRBJ1-1
CDR3 DNA: TGTGCCAGCAGCCCCGGGGCCACTGAAGCTTTCTTT
CDR3 protein: CASSPGATEAFF

CDR3 length: 16
V gene: TRBV7-2
clone size: NA
D gene: TRBD1
J gene: TRBJ2-2
CDR3 DNA: TGTGCCAGCAGCTTAAACCCAGGACAGGGCACCGGGGAGCTGTTTTTT
CDR3 protein: CASSLNPGQGTGELFF

CDR3 length: 14
V gene: TRBV9
clone size: NA
D gene: NA
J gene: TRBJ2-5
CDR3 DNA: TGTGCCAGCAGCAGCTGGAGCCGACAAGAGACCCAGTACTTC
CDR3 protein: CASSSWSRQETQYF

CDR3 length: 13
V gene: TRBV28
clone size: once
D gene: NA
J gene: TRBJ1-2
CDR3 DNA: TGTGCCAGCAACCCCTACCTAGGACATGGCTACACCTTC
CDR3 protein: CASNPYLGHGYTF

CDR3 length: 15
V gene: TRBV5-4
clone size: NA
D gene: NA
J gene: TRBJ1-6
CDR3 DNA: TGTGCCAGCAGCTTACAGGGAATCGTGAGTTCACCCCTCCACTTT
CDR3 protein: CASSLQGIVSSPLHF

CDR3 length: 17
V gene: TRBV28
clone size: NA
D gene: NA
J gene: TRBJ1-2
CDR3 DNA: TGTGCCAGCAGTTTATCCTTGGGGGAGCGGACCCCTCCTGGCTACACCTTC
CDR3 protein: CASSLSLGERTPPGYTF

CDR3 length: 14
V gene: TRBV19
clone size: NA
D gene: NA
J gene: TRBJ2-7
CDR3 DNA: TGTGCCAGTAGTATAGATGCGACAGCCTACGAGCAGTACTTC
CDR3 protein: CASSIDATAYEQYF

CDR3 length: 12
V gene: TRBV7-9
clone size: NA
D gene: NA
J gene: TRBJ1-1
CDR3 DNA: TGTTGGCAGGGGAAAGGGGGCACTGAAGCTTTCTTT
CDR3 protein: CWQGKGGTEAFF

CDR3 length: 14
V gene: TRBV7-9
clone size: NA
D gene: NA
J gene: TRBJ2-1
CDR3 DNA: TGTGCCAGCAGCCCTCACACCTCATACAATGAGCAGTTCTTC
CDR3 protein: CASSPHTSYNEQFF

CDR3 length: 12
V gene: TRBV28
clone size: NA
D gene: NA
J gene: TRBJ1-2
CDR3 DNA: TGTGCCAGCAGTTTGGGCAGCTATGGCTACACCTTC
CDR3 protein: CASSLGSYGYTF